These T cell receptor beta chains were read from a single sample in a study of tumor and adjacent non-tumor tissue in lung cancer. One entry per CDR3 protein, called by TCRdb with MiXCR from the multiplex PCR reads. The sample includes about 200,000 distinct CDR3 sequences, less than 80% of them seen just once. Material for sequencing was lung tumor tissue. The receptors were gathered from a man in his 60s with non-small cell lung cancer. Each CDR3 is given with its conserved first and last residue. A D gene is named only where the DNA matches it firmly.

CDR3: CASSHVVPGSTGTEAFF
J: TRBJ1-1
V: TRBV4-3
D: NA

CDR3: CASSLGIRGQGGYTF
J: TRBJ1-2
V: TRBV2
D: TRBD1

CDR3: CASNLDGQSSYNEQFF
J: TRBJ2-1
V: TRBV11-3
D: NA

CDR3: CASSLHRVAGLTDTQYF
J: TRBJ2-3
V: TRBV11-3
D: TRBD2

CDR3: CASSQVPGQRVLETQYF
J: TRBJ2-5
V: TRBV4-1
D: TRBD1

CDR3: CASGLGLEETQYF
J: TRBJ2-5
V: TRBV12-5
D: NA

CDR3: CASSYGREYEQYF
J: TRBJ2-7
V: TRBV6-2/TRBV6-3
D: TRBD2

CDR3: CSVDAVVDTGELFF
J: TRBJ2-2
V: TRBV29-1
D: NA

CDR3: CASSLLGPFDEHFF
J: TRBJ2-1
V: TRBV4-1
D: NA

CDR3: CASGRAAGPTDTQYF
J: TRBJ2-3
V: TRBV6-1
D: TRBD2

CDR3: CSVRDQSRGNQSQQF
J: TRBJ1-5
V: TRBV20-1
D: NA

CDR3: CASSFGLGGDTQYF
J: TRBJ2-3
V: TRBV7-8
D: NA

CDR3: CASLRAGSTANIEAFF
J: TRBJ1-1
V: TRBV11-2
D: NA

CDR3: CASSFSGDTGELFF
J: TRBJ2-2
V: TRBV12-3/TRBV12-4
D: NA

CDR3: CASSGGPPQPQHF
J: TRBJ1-5
V: TRBV6-5
D: NA

CDR3: CASSPGQGALPFGYTF
J: TRBJ1-2
V: TRBV7-9
D: TRBD1

CDR3: CVSSFRDRAFDTQYF
J: TRBJ2-3
V: TRBV6-2/TRBV6-3
D: TRBD1

CDR3: CASRPGTSGEQFF
J: TRBJ2-2
V: TRBV10-1
D: TRBD2

CDR3: CASTPVSTYTQYF
J: TRBJ2-3
V: TRBV12-3/TRBV12-4
D: NA

CDR3: CTTKLYGARSTGELFF
J: TRBJ2-2
V: TRBV11-1
D: NA

CDR3: CSSSVLAGLSYNEPFF
J: TRBJ2-1
V: TRBV10-2
D: TRBD2

CDR3: CASSQDLRGTQYF
J: TRBJ2-5
V: TRBV5-1
D: NA

CDR3: CSARDPRGHPHHF
J: TRBJ1-5
V: TRBV20-1
D: NA

CDR3: CASSLGWADNQPQQF
J: TRBJ1-5
V: TRBV28
D: NA

CDR3: CTPLLVGTEAFF
J: TRBJ1-1
V: TRBV20-1
D: NA

CDR3: CASSPPRKRVYKQYF
J: TRBJ2-7
V: TRBV6-5
D: NA

CDR3: CASSLAPAGSKQPQHF
J: TRBJ1-5
V: TRBV5-6
D: NA

CDR3: CDSSERGYDEQFF
J: TRBJ2-1
V: TRBV6-1
D: NA

CDR3: CSADSYGTPQETQYF
J: TRBJ2-5
V: TRBV20-1
D: NA

CDR3: CARSLSSGTGEDYTF
J: TRBJ1-2
V: TRBV6-2/TRBV6-3
D: TRBD1

CDR3: CASSLSGQVTYEQYF
J: TRBJ2-7
V: TRBV5-6
D: TRBD1

CDR3: CASSLALGGAYEQYF
J: TRBJ2-7
V: TRBV7-9
D: TRBD2

CDR3: CSARVWDDTDTQYF
J: TRBJ2-3
V: TRBV20-1
D: NA

CDR3: CASRRGQGAETQYF
J: TRBJ2-5
V: TRBV6-5
D: TRBD1

CDR3: CATSDLWEDKETQYF
J: TRBJ2-5
V: TRBV24-1
D: NA

CDR3: CTNRRGNQETQNF
J: TRBJ2-5
V: TRBV6-2/TRBV6-3
D: NA

CDR3: CSARESYSHRGPYEQYF
J: TRBJ2-7
V: TRBV20-1
D: TRBD1

CDR3: CASSQETGRTNDKLFF
J: TRBJ1-4
V: TRBV4-2
D: NA

CDR3: CASRGRESMINTEAFF
J: TRBJ1-1
V: TRBV6-5
D: NA

CDR3: CASSLDLQGVQFF
J: TRBJ2-1
V: TRBV11-2
D: TRBD1

CDR3: CAIKPGNTEAFF
J: TRBJ1-1
V: TRBV10-3
D: NA

CDR3: CASNLEGITEAFF
J: TRBJ1-1
V: TRBV5-1
D: NA

CDR3: CASSFTAGVPDTQYF
J: TRBJ2-3
V: TRBV6-5
D: NA

CDR3: CASSQGILGGDEQFF
J: TRBJ2-1
V: TRBV4-3
D: NA

CDR3: CASSQGTNSYEQYF
J: TRBJ2-7
V: TRBV4-3
D: NA